One and the same sample provided the 21 T cell receptor beta chains below, sequenced in a study of control samples from healthy donors and cancer patients. Profiled with immunoSEQ multiplex PCR; TCRdb holds only in-frame clones, not every one. The sample yields roughly 86,000 clones, around 92% seen once. Sequencing was carried out using blood. Receptors were obtained from a man aged 25-45 years in good health.

The chain has TRBV24-1 and TRBJ2-1, with 8 bases lining up with TRBD2. CDR1 and CDR2 (germline): KGHDR, SFDVKD. Losses at the gene ends were 0 bases for V and 6 bases for J; bases not matched to a gene: 6. The CDR3 spans 16 residues. CDR3 in amino acids: CATSDLGTSPSNEQFF. DNA for the CDR3: TGTGCCACCAGTGATTTGGGGACTAGTCCTAGCAATGAGCAGTTCTTC.

The chain recombines TRBV6-2 or TRBV6-3 with TRBJ1-6, with 8 positions matching TRBD1. Looked up from germline, CDR1 is MNHEY and CDR2 is SVGEGT. V lost 4 bases to trimming and J lost 8 bases; unmatched junction nucleotides: 4. The CDR3 contains 14 residues. As DNA, the CDR3 is TGTGCCAGCAGTTCCCAGGGGGCGTATTCACCCCTCCACTTT. This translates into CASSSQGAYSPLHF.

This chain joins TRBV2 and TRBJ2-7; no clear D gene. V shed 3 bases and J shed 6 bases, with 18 bases lying between them. The length of the CDR3 is 15 residues. Germline CDR1 reads SNHLY; CDR2 reads FYNNEI. The CDR3 DNA is TGTGCCAGCAGTGAGAGACTGGACCCAGCTGGCGAGCAGTACTTC. Protein: CASSERLDPAGEQYF.

The CDR3 reads CASSTGFSSYNEQFF. The CDR3 DNA is TGTGCCAGCAGTACAGGGTTCAGCTCCTACAATGAGCAGTTCTTC. This chain joins TRBV27 and TRBJ2-1; D perhaps matches TRBD1 (6 bases). CDR3 length: 15 amino acids. The germline gives CDR1 MNHEY, CDR2 SMNVEV (reference sequence). The germline V and J ends were trimmed by 5 bases and 0 bases, with 11 bases remaining between them.

The V and J genes are TRBV7-8 and TRBJ1-3, with D possibly matching TRBD1 (5 bases). CDR3 length equals 16 residues. V lost 1 base to trimming and J lost 3 bases, with 13 bases between them. CDR1 SGHVS and CDR2 FQNEAQ come from the germline V gene. The CDR3 nucleotides are TGTGCCAGCAGCTTAGGGGGTGGGGGACTTGGAAACACCATATATTTT. Translating gives CASSLGGGGLGNTIYF.

The CDR3 sequence: CASSQTGGMGKNIQYF. In DNA, the CDR3 is TGCGCCAGCAGCCAGACGGGCGGGATGGGCAAAAACATTCAGTACTTC. This chain joins TRBV4-1 and TRBJ2-4; D possibly corresponds to TRBD2 (6 bases). In germline, CDR1 is MGHRA, CDR2 YSYEKL. V was shortened by 3 bases and J by 3 bases, with 15 bases between the two germline ends. The CDR3 runs 16 residues.

The chain is built from TRBV4-1 and TRBJ1-5; 7 nucleotides line up with TRBD1. Germline V gene sequence: CDR1 MGHRA, CDR2 YSYEKL. The CDR3 sequence is 16 residues long. The ends lost 1 base at V and 3 bases at J; junction bases unmatched: 6. CDR3 in amino acids: CASSQALGQLNQPQHF. The CDR3 DNA reads as TGCGCCAGCAGCCAAGCGCTGGGACAGCTCAATCAGCCCCAGCATTTT.

This rearrangement joins TRBV6-6 to TRBJ2-1; no definite D call. V gave up 4 bases and J gave up 1 base, with 11 bases separating them. CDR1 MNHNY and CDR2 SVGAGI come from the germline V gene (reference sequence). This CDR3 spans 15 amino acids. This CDR3 is CASSFGGPSYNEQFF. As DNA, the CDR3 is TGTGCCAGCAGTTTCGGCGGACCATCCTACAATGAGCAGTTCTTC.

V gene TRBV27 combines with J gene TRBJ1-1, with 9 bases that match TRBD1. This CDR3 has 15 residues. Germline V lookup: CDR1 MNHEY, CDR2 SMNVEV (reference sequence). Germline trimming cut 4 bases from V and 3 bases from J; bases unmatched to any gene: 6. Here the CDR3 reads CASSYRGRLYTEAFF. DNA of the CDR3: TGTGCCAGCAGTTACAGGGGGCGACTCTACACTGAAGCTTTCTTT.

V usage is TRBV6-5 and J usage is TRBJ1-3, with no clear D. In germline, CDR1 is MNHEY, CDR2 SVGAGI. CDR3 length equals 14 residues. The V end lost 6 bases, the J end lost 0 bases, and 9 bases lay between the germline ends. The CDR3: CASRGRFSGNTIYF. CDR3 in DNA: TGTGCCAGCAGGGGCCGCTTCTCTGGAAACACCATATATTTT.

This chain joins TRBV12-3 or TRBV12-4 and TRBJ2-7; 7 nucleotides line up with TRBD2. This CDR3 has 13 residues. Trimming took 6 bases from V and 3 from J; bases not matched to a gene: 5. CDR3 DNA sequence: TGTGCCAGCAGCCCCAGCGGGATCTACGAGCAGTACTTC. Amino acids: CASSPSGIYEQYF.

The rearrangement links TRBV6-5 to TRBJ2-7; 7 positions match TRBD2. This CDR3 region has 14 residues. After removal of 6 bases from V and 5 bases from J, the junction contained 10 bases not matched to a gene. Germline V gene sequence: CDR1 MNHEY, CDR2 SVGAGI. Written as DNA, the CDR3 is TGTGCCAGCAGGCAGCGGGACCTAGGGGACGAGCAGTACTTC. Amino acid sequence: CASRQRDLGDEQYF.

The chain joins TRBV10-3 to TRBJ1-1; TRBD1 aligns across 12 bases. Unmatched junction bases numbered 7, after V lost 6 bases and J lost 2 bases. This CDR3 spans 16 amino acids. Germline CDR1 ENHRY, CDR2 SYGVKD. The CDR3 DNA is TGTGCCATCAGGACCGGGACAGGGGGCACAAACACTGAAGCTTTCTTT. Translation gives CAIRTGTGGTNTEAFF.

The chain couples TRBV3-1 (or the pseudogene TRBV3-2) to TRBJ1-1; D is undetermined. The CDR3 is 13 amino acids. The V gene's germline CDR1 is LGHDT and CDR2 YNNKEL (reference sequence). V lost 1 base and J 1 base, leaving 4 bases between the germline ends. CDR3 in DNA: TGTGCCAGCAGCCAAGTCGGGAACACTGAAGCTTTCTTT. It codes for CASSQVGNTEAFF.

This sequence joins TRBV9 and TRBJ2-5, with a weak D call TRBD2 (5 bases). The germline V gene has CDR1 SGDLS and CDR2 YYNGEE. This CDR3 comprises 13 residues. Trimming took off 0 bases at V and 6 bases at J, with 9 bases between the two ends. In DNA form, the CDR3 reads TGTGCCAGCAGCGTAGGTGAGGGAAAGACCCAGTACTTC. Amino acid sequence: CASSVGEGKTQYF.

The chain has TRBV4-1 and TRBJ2-7; 8 positions agree with TRBD2. V trimming: 3 bases; J trimming: 1 base; junction bases outside the gene matches: 5. From germline, CDR1 is MGHRA and CDR2 YSYEKL. CDR3 size: 15 residues. DNA of the CDR3: TGCGCCAGCAGCCACCCAGTAGCGGGATCCTACGAGCAGTACTTC. Residues: CASSHPVAGSYEQYF.

V and J are TRBV11-2 and TRBJ2-7; D remains ambiguous. The CDR3 contains 14 residues. Trimming stripped 0 bases from V and 0 bases from J, with 6 bases between. The germline V gene encodes CDR1 SGHAT and CDR2 FQNNGV. CDR3 amino acids: CASSLEVGSYEQYF. The CDR3 nucleotides are TGTGCCAGCAGCTTAGAGGTCGGCTCCTACGAGCAGTACTTC. The full variable domain, its missing parts supplied by reference TRBV11-2 and TRBJ2-7, is EAGVAQSPRYKIIEKRQSVAFWCNPISGHATLYWYQQILGQGPKLLIQFQNNGVVDDSQLPKDRFSAERLKGVDSTLKIQPAKLEDSAVYLCASSLEVGSYEQYFGPGTRLTVT.

The V gene is TRBV18, the J gene TRBJ1-2; possibly TRBD1 for D (5 bases). Trimming removed 2 bases from V and 6 bases from J, with 13 bases in between. This CDR3 contains 14 residues. The germline CDR1 and CDR2 sequences are KGHSH and LQKENI. CDR3 coding DNA: TGTGCCAGCTCACCAGACCAAGGGGCCCATGGCTACACCTTC. This codes for CASSPDQGAHGYTF.

This clone was detected once. The chain employs TRBV3-1 (or the pseudogene TRBV3-2) and TRBJ1-3; unclear D gene. This CDR3 comprises 16 residues. Looked up from germline, CDR1 is LGHDT and CDR2 is YNNKEL (reference sequence). The germline V and J ends were trimmed by 1 base and 4 bases, with 14 bases remaining between them. The CDR3: CASSQGRQAAGNTIYF. Here the CDR3 DNA reads TGTGCCAGCAGCCAAGGCCGGCAAGCGGCAGGAAACACCATATATTTT.

The chain joins TRBV4-1 to TRBJ2-2; no definite D call. Trimming took off 0 bases at V and 2 bases at J, with 7 bases between the two ends. The CDR3 has 15 residues. Germline V gene sequence: CDR1 MGHRA, CDR2 YSYEKL. CDR3 region: CASSQDQVNTGELFF. The CDR3 nucleotides are TGCGCCAGCAGCCAAGATCAGGTCAACACCGGGGAGCTGTTTTTT.

The CDR3 DNA reads as TGTGCCAGCAGCAAGGGACAGATTAGCACAGATACGCAGTATTTT. Translated, it gives CASSKGQISTDTQYF. The rearrangement uses TRBV9 and TRBJ2-3; 7 bases are a match to TRBD1. The CDR3 runs 15 residues. Trimming cost V 4 bases and J 0 bases; bases outside gene matches: 5. The germline gives CDR1 SGDLS, CDR2 YYNGEE. Drawing the rest from reference TRBV9 and TRBJ2-3, the complete variable domain is DSGVTQTPKHLITATGQRVTLRCSPRSGDLSVYWYQQSLDQGLQFLIQYYNGEERAKGNILERFSAQQFPDLHSELNLSSLELGDSALYFCASSKGQISTDTQYFGPGTRLTVL.